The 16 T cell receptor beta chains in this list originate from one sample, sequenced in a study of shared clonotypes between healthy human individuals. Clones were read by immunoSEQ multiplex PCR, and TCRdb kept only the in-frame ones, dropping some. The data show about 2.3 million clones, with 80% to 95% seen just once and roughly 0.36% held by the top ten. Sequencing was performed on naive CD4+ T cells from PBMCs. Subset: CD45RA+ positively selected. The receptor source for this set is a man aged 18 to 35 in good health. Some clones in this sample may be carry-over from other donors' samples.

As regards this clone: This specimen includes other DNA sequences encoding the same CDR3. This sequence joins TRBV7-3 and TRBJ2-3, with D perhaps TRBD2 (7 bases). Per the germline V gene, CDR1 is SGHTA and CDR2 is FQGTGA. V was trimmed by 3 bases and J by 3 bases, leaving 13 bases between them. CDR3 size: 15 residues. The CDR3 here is CASSLAGASTDTQYF. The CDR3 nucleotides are TGTGCCAGCAGCTTGGCGGGGGCCTCAACAGATACGCAGTATTTT.

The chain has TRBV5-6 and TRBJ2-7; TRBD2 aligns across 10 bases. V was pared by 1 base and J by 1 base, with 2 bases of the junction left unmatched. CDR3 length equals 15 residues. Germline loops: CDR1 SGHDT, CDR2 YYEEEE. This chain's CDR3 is CASSLLAGGSYEQYF. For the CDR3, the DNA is TGTGCCAGCAGCTTGTTAGCGGGAGGTTCCTACGAGCAGTACTTC.

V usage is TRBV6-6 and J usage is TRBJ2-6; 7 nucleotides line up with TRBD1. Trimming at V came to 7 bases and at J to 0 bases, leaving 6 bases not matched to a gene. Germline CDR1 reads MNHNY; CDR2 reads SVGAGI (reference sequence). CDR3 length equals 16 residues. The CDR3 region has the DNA TGTGCCAGCAATAGACAGGGTCTCTCTGGGGCCAACGTCCTGACTTTC. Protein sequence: CASNRQGLSGANVLTF.

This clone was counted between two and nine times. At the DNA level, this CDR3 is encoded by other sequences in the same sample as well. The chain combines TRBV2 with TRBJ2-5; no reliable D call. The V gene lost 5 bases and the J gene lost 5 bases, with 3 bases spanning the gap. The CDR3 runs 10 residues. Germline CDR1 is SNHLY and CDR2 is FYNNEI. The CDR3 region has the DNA TGTGCCAGCAGTTACGAGACCCAGTACTTC. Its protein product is CASSYETQYF.

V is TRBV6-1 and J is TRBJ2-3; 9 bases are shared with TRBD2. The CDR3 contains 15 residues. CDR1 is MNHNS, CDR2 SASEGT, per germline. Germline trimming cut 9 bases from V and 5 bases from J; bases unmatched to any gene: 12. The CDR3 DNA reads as TGTGCCAGTAAGATTAGCGGGAGTAAAGGAGATACGCAGTATTTT. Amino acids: CASKISGSKGDTQYF.

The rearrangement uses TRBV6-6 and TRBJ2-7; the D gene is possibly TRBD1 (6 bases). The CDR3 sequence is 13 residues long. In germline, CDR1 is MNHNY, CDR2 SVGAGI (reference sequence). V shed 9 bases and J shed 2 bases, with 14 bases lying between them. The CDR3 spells CASQNRVPYEQYF. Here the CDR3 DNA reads TGTGCCAGTCAAAACAGGGTCCCCTACGAGCAGTACTTC.

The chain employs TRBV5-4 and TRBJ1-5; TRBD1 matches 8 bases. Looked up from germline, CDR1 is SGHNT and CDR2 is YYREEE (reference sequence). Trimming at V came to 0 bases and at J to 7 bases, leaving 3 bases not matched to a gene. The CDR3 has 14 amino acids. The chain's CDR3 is CASSLAGQDQPQHF. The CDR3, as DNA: TGTGCCAGCAGCTTGGCGGGACAGGACCAGCCCCAGCATTTT. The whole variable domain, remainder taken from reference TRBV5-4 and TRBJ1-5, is ETGVTQSPTHLIKTRGQQVTLRCSSQSGHNTVSWYQQALGQGPQFIFQYYREEENGRGNFPPRFSGLQFPNYSSELNVNALELDDSALYLCASSLAGQDQPQHFGDGTRLSIL.

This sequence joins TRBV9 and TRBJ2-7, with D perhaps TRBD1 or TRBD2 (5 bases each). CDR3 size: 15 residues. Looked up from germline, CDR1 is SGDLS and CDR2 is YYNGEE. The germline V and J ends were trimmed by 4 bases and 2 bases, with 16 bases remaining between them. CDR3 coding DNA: TGTGCCAGCAGCTCTACTGCCGGGGCGCCCTACGAGCAGTACTTC. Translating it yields CASSSTAGAPYEQYF.

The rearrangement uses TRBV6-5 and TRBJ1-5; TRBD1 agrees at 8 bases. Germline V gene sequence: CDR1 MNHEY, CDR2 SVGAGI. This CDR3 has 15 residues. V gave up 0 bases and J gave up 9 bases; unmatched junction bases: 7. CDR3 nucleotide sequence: TGTGCCAGCAGTTACTCGATCCCAGGGGGCCGGCCCCAGCATTTT. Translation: CASSYSIPGGRPQHF.

The CDR3 nucleotides read TGTGCCAGCAGTGAATGGGGGGGGGATACGCAGTATTTT. Translated, it gives CASSEWGGDTQYF. This sequence joins TRBV25-1 and TRBJ2-3, with 7 positions matching TRBD2. The CDR3 extends over 13 amino acids. V gave up 1 base and J gave up 6 bases; unmatched junction bases: 1. Germline V CDR1 and CDR2: MGHDK, SYGVNS.

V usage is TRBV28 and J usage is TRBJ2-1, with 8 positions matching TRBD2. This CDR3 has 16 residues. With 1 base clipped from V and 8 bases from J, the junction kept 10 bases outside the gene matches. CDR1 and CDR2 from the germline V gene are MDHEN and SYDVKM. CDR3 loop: CASSLFSREGPDEQFF. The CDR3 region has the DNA TGTGCCAGCAGTTTATTTAGCCGGGAGGGCCCCGATGAGCAGTTCTTC.

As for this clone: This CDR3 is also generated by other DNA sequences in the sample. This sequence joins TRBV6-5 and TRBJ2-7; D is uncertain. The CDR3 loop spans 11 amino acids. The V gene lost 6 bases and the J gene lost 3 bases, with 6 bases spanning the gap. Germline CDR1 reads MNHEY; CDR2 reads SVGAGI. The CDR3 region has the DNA TGTGCCAGCAGCCTTAACTACGAGCAGTACTTC. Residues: CASSLNYEQYF.

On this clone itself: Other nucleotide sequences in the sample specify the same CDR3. The chain's CDR3 is CASSVSSTDTQYF. The CDR3 DNA is TGTGCCAGCAGCGTATCTAGCACAGATACGCAGTATTTT. The chain employs TRBV9 and TRBJ2-3; no definite D call. Germline V gene sequence: CDR1 SGDLS, CDR2 YYNGEE. This CDR3 has 13 amino acids. The V end lost 1 base, the J end lost 0 bases, and 3 bases lay between the germline ends.

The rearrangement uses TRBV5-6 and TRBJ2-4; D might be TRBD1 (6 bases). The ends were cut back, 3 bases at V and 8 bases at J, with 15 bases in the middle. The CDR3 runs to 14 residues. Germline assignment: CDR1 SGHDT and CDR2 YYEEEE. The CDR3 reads CASSSPNREYIQYF. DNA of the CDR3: TGTGCCAGCAGCTCTCCAAACAGGGAATACATTCAGTACTTC.

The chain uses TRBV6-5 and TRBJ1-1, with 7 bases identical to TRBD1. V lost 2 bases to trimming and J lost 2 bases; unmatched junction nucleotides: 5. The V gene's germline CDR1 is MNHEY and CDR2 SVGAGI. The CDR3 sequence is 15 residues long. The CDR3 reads CASSYGRQGNTEAFF. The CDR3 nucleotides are TGTGCCAGCAGTTACGGGAGACAGGGAAACACTGAAGCTTTCTTT.

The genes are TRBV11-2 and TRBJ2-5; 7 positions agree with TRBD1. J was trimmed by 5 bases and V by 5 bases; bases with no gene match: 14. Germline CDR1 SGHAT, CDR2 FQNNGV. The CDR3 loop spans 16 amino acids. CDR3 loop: CASSPPTGSVWETQYF. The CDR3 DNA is TGTGCCAGCAGCCCCCCGACAGGGTCTGTATGGGAGACCCAGTACTTC.